The 20 T cell receptor beta chains below were found in one sample sequenced in a study of control samples from healthy donors and cancer patients. Sequencing was performed with immunoSEQ multiplex PCR; in TCRdb, only in-frame clones are kept and a portion is missing. This repertoire shows 54,000 or so clones, 85% to 95% found once; its top ten account for 2.4%. Sequencing input: blood. Receptors originate from a man younger than 40 in good health.

V is TRBV7-6 and J is TRBJ2-1, with TRBD2 identical over 8 bases. The CDR3 length is 15 residues. The V gene end was trimmed by 5 bases and the J gene end by 7 bases; junction bases not matched to a gene: 10. In germline, CDR1 is SGHVS, CDR2 FNYEAQ. The CDR3 DNA follows: TGTGCCAGCAGCGAACTAGCGGTCTCCGGGAATGAGCAGTTCTTC. It codes for CASSELAVSGNEQFF.

The J gene is TRBJ1-5, the V gene TRBV5-3; D is ambiguous. TRBV5-3 belongs to the ORF category, with a function that is uncertain. V lost 0 bases and J 4 bases, leaving 20 bases between the germline ends. The CDR3 contains 18 residues. CDR3 DNA sequence: TGTGCCAGAAGCTTGGCCCGGATTGGTCCCCCTCATAATCAGCCCCAGCATTTT. Protein product: CARSLARIGPPHNQPQHF.

The count of this clone is one. The chain combines TRBV7-2 with TRBJ2-1; 8 bases are a match to TRBD1. The CDR3 consists of 15 residues. J gave up 2 bases and V 6 bases, and 6 bases lay outside the gene matches. Per the germline V gene, CDR1 is SGHTA and CDR2 is FQGNSA. CDR3 loop: CASRPGGLPYNEQFF. For the CDR3, the DNA is TGTGCCAGCAGACCAGGGGGCCTTCCCTACAATGAGCAGTTCTTC.

CDR3 coding DNA: TGTGCCAGTAGTGCGGGACTAGCGGGATCCTACAATGAGCAGTTCTTC. Protein sequence: CASSAGLAGSYNEQFF. This chain links TRBV19 with TRBJ2-1; TRBD2 matches 13 bases. Germline V CDR1 and CDR2: LNHDA, SQIVND (reference sequence). The ends lost 5 bases at V and 1 base at J; junction bases unmatched: 2. This CDR3 has 16 amino acids. Based on the CDR3 plus reference TRBV19 and TRBJ2-1, the full variable domain is DGGITQSPKYLFRKEGQNVTLSCEQNLNHDAMYWYRQDPGQGLRLIYYSQIVNDFQKGDIAEGYSVSREKKESFPLTVTSAQKNPTAFYLCASSAGLAGSYNEQFFGPGTRLTVL.

The chain joins TRBV15 to TRBJ2-5; D not certain. Germline values: CDR1 LNHNV, CDR2 YYDKDF (reference sequence). The V and J ends lost 0 bases and 4 bases respectively, with 3 bases between them. The CDR3 loop spans 12 amino acids. The chain's CDR3 is CATSREGETQYF. The CDR3 bases are TGTGCCACCAGCAGAGAAGGAGAGACCCAGTACTTC. Using reference TRBV15 and TRBJ2-5 for the parts outside the CDR3, the full variable domain is DAMVIQNPRYQVTQFGKPVTLSCSQTLNHNVMYWYQQKSSQAPKLLFHYYDKDFNNEADTPDNFQSRRPNTSFCFLDIRSPGLGDTAMYLCATSREGETQYFGPGTRLLVL.

The rearrangement links TRBV6-6 to TRBJ2-1, with 9 bases lining up with TRBD1. Germline V lookup: CDR1 MNHNY, CDR2 SVGAGI (reference sequence). V shed 6 bases, J shed 7 bases, and the junction held 4 bases outside the gene matches. The CDR3 is 13 residues long. CDR3 protein: CASSGTGRNEQFF. The CDR3 DNA follows: TGTGCCAGCAGCGGGACAGGGAGGAATGAGCAGTTCTTC.

The chain couples TRBV29-1 to TRBJ2-7; TRBD2 matches 9 bases. Germline CDR1 SQVTM, CDR2 ANQGSEA. The CDR3 runs 12 residues. With 4 bases clipped from V and 3 bases from J, the junction kept 1 base outside the gene matches. Written as DNA, the CDR3 is TGCAGCGTTGGTAGCGGGAGCTACGAGCAGTACTTC. Translation: CSVGSGSYEQYF.

V usage is TRBV5-1 and J usage is TRBJ2-7; D remains ambiguous. The V end was cut by 0 bases, the J end by 1 base, with 8 bases between. Germline V gene sequence: CDR1 SGHRS, CDR2 YFSETQ. The length of the CDR3 is 14 residues. The CDR3 region has the DNA TGCGCCAGCAGCTTGGCCTCTGGATCCTACGAGCAGTACTTC. The encoded protein is CASSLASGSYEQYF.

The CDR3 DNA is TGCGCCAGCAGCCCCGGGGTCTTGAGCAGGGAGACCCAGTACTTC. Its translation: CASSPGVLSRETQYF. The chain has TRBV5-1 and TRBJ2-5; TRBD2 might be the D (5 bases). The CDR3 length is 15 residues. Germline CDR1 is SGHRS and CDR2 is YFSETQ. The germline V and J ends were trimmed by 4 bases and 5 bases, with 18 bases remaining between them.

As DNA, the CDR3 is TGCGCCAGCAGCTTGACGGGAAAGAGATTGGCAGATACGCAGTATTTT. As protein: CASSLTGKRLADTQYF. The rearrangement uses TRBV5-1 and TRBJ2-3; D may be TRBD2 (5 bases). The CDR3 sequence is 16 residues long. Germline values: CDR1 SGHRS, CDR2 YFSETQ. V shed 1 base and J shed 4 bases, with 16 bases lying between them.

The chain employs TRBV19 and TRBJ2-1, with unresolved D. The CDR3 consists of 17 residues. Germline V gene lookup returns CDR1 LNHDA and CDR2 SQIVND (reference sequence). The V and J ends lost 1 base and 0 bases respectively, with 13 bases between them. The CDR3 bases are TGTGCCAGTAGTATAGGTTGGCTCAGGAGCTCCTACAATGAGCAGTTCTTC. Its protein product is CASSIGWLRSSYNEQFF.

This rearrangement joins TRBV11-2 to TRBJ1-5; no clear D. CDR1 and CDR2 from the germline V gene are SGHAT and FQNNGV. The CDR3 length is 13 residues. V lost 1 base, J lost 3 bases, and 4 bases lay in between. The CDR3: CASSLGLNQPQHF. The CDR3 DNA is TGTGCCAGCAGCTTAGGCCTCAATCAGCCCCAGCATTTT.

This clone was recorded once. The J gene is TRBJ2-5, the V gene TRBV9; 8 positions agree with TRBD2. The CDR3 consists of 17 residues. From germline, CDR1 is SGDLS and CDR2 YYNGEE. V lost 0 bases, J lost 1 base, and 8 bases stayed unmatched. CDR3 residues: CASSVGGGGSPQETQYF. For the CDR3, the DNA is TGTGCCAGCAGCGTAGGAGGCGGGGGGTCACCCCAAGAGACCCAGTACTTC.

The V gene is TRBV5-1, the J gene TRBJ2-3, with unresolved D. This CDR3 comprises 17 residues. V was pared by 1 base and J by 2 bases, with 17 bases between. The germline CDR1 and CDR2 sequences are SGHRS and YFSETQ. The CDR3 DNA reads TGCGCCAGCAGCTTGATATGGCCCCTTGGACCCACAGATACGCAGTATTTT. Residues: CASSLIWPLGPTDTQYF.

V and J are TRBV3-1 (or the pseudogene TRBV3-2) and TRBJ1-2; D is undetermined. The germline V gene encodes CDR1 LGHDT and CDR2 YNNKEL (reference sequence). The CDR3 sequence is 15 residues long. V was pared by 0 bases and J by 1 base, with 9 bases between. This chain's CDR3 is CASSQEGIGNYGYTF. The DNA of the CDR3 is TGTGCCAGCAGCCAAGAGGGGATCGGTAACTATGGCTACACCTTC.

The gene calls are TRBV5-1 and TRBJ1-2; no reliable D call. The CDR3 sequence is 16 residues long. Germline assignment: CDR1 SGHRS and CDR2 YFSETQ. V lost 0 bases, J lost 7 bases, and 19 bases lay in between. The CDR3 bases are TGCGCCAGCAGCTTGGAGGTCAGCCACCCGGACGGTGGCTACACCTTC. It codes for CASSLEVSHPDGGYTF.

This chain links TRBV3-1 (or the pseudogene TRBV3-2) with TRBJ2-2; 8 bases align to TRBD2. Trimming took 4 bases from V and 3 from J; bases not matched to a gene: 7. In germline, CDR1 is LGHDT, CDR2 YNNKEL (reference sequence). CDR3 length: 16 residues. CDR3 nucleotides: TGTGCCAGCAGCCCCGTGGTAGCGGGGTACACCGGGGAGCTGTTTTTT. Its protein product is CASSPVVAGYTGELFF.

This chain links TRBV30 with TRBJ1-1, with 7 bases that match TRBD1. Losses at the gene ends were 2 bases for V and 5 bases for J; bases not matched to a gene: 5. Looked up from germline, CDR1 is GTSNPN and CDR2 is SVGIG (reference sequence). The CDR3 runs 13 residues. The CDR3 loop reads CAWSSGGRTEAFF. CDR3 in DNA: TGTGCCTGGAGTTCAGGGGGACGGACTGAAGCTTTCTTT.

CDR3 nucleotide sequence: TGTGCCAGCAGCCGACGGACTAGCGCCACAGATACGCAGTATTTT. Residues: CASSRRTSATDTQYF. The chain carries TRBV9 and TRBJ2-3; 9 bases match TRBD2. The junction had 5 bases not matched to a gene; V was cut back by 4 bases and J by 2 bases. The CDR3 consists of 15 residues. Germline V gene data show CDR1 as SGDLS and CDR2 as YYNGEE.

J is TRBJ2-2 and V is TRBV10-1, with 14 bases matching TRBD2. Trimming took 3 bases from V and 4 from J; bases not matched to a gene: 1. CDR1 WNHNN and CDR2 SYGVQD come from the germline V gene (reference sequence). The CDR3 runs to 16 residues. This CDR3 reads CASSDGLAGGTGELFF. The CDR3 region has the DNA TGCGCCAGCAGTGACGGACTAGCGGGAGGCACCGGGGAGCTGTTTTTT.